One sample yielded the 20 T cell receptor beta chains listed below, sequenced in a study of cytomegalovirus exposure and HLA in healthy donors (TCRdb year 2017). The library was prepared using the immunoSEQ multiplex PCR assay. What TCRdb holds here is the immuneACCESS table cut down to in-frame rearrangements. Part of the clones is not present; checked against another copy, under half of the missing clones reflect an unresolved V gene, and the others are unexplained. This sample holds about 65,000 clones; roughly 94% were observed only once. Clones ranked in the top ten supply 4% to 5.5% of the sample. Sequences were obtained from PBMCs. The receptors derive from a man aged 18 to 35 in good health and CMV-seropositive.

The chain links TRBV4-2 to TRBJ1-1; D ambiguous. This CDR3 spans 15 amino acids. CDR1 and CDR2 (germline): LGHNA, YNFKEQ. V was clipped by 2 bases and J by 8 bases, with 18 bases between them. The CDR3 is CASSQKSAGREEAFF. CDR3 bases: TGTGCCAGCAGCCAAAAGAGCGCCGGGAGAGAAGAAGCTTTCTTT.

The chain combines TRBV28 with TRBJ2-4, with 8 nucleotides matching TRBD1. The germline V gene has CDR1 MDHEN and CDR2 SYDVKM. The CDR3 has 15 amino acids. J lost 7 bases, V lost 5 bases, and 10 bases had no gene match. Written as DNA, the CDR3 is TGTGCCAGCAGTATACCACTACAGGGGGTGAACATTCAGTACTTC. This codes for CASSIPLQGVNIQYF.

This clone occurred once. The chain recombines TRBV27 with TRBJ1-5, with a weak D call TRBD1 (6 bases). Per the germline V gene, CDR1 is MNHEY and CDR2 is SMNVEV (reference sequence). V was cut by 6 bases and J by 0 bases, with 9 bases left in between. This CDR3 contains 14 residues. The CDR3 loop is CASSPRGSNQPQHF. As DNA, the CDR3 is TGTGCCAGCAGCCCCAGGGGTAGCAATCAGCCCCAGCATTTT.

CDR3 residues: CSVEGASGEWYTQYF. The CDR3 bases are TGCAGCGTTGAAGGGGCTAGCGGAGAATGGTATACGCAGTATTTT. V gene TRBV29-1 combines with J gene TRBJ2-3; the match to TRBD2 covers 7 bases. Germline values: CDR1 SQVTM, CDR2 ANQGSEA. There are 15 residues in the CDR3. V shed 1 base, J shed 7 bases, and the junction held 11 bases outside the gene matches.

This clone was counted a single time. The CDR3 nucleotides are TGTGCCAGCAGCCGGGGACTAGCGGGAGCCTACGAGCAGTACTTC. Amino acids: CASSRGLAGAYEQYF. The V gene is TRBV7-6, the J gene TRBJ2-7, with 14 positions matching TRBD2. J lost 2 bases, V lost 5 bases, and 2 bases had no gene match. Germline V gene data show CDR1 as SGHVS and CDR2 as FNYEAQ. The CDR3 covers 15 residues.

This rearrangement joins TRBV12-5 to TRBJ2-3; D is unresolved. Germline CDR1 LGHNT, CDR2 FRNRAP. This CDR3 has 12 residues. V lost 2 bases, J lost 8 bases, and 8 bases lay in between. This CDR3 reads CASGLRDGTQYF. The DNA for the CDR3 is TGTGCTAGTGGTTTGCGCGATGGTACGCAGTATTTT.

V and J are TRBV28 and TRBJ2-7; 9 nucleotides agree with TRBD1. The germline gives CDR1 MDHEN, CDR2 SYDVKM. V was pared by 6 bases and J by 7 bases, with 13 bases of the junction left unmatched. The CDR3 length is 15 residues. CDR3 sequence (DNA): TGTGCCAGCAGCTGGGGACAGGGCCCCCTTATTGAGCAGTACTTC. Translating gives CASSWGQGPLIEQYF.

J is TRBJ1-5 and V is TRBV27; D not resolved. Germline loops: CDR1 MNHEY, CDR2 SMNVEV (reference sequence). With 6 bases removed from V and 7 bases from J, the gap between germline ends came to 10 bases. This CDR3 is built from 12 residues. The CDR3: CASRRGGQPQHF. The CDR3 nucleotides are TGTGCCAGCAGGCGGGGAGGGCAGCCCCAGCATTTT.

A remark on this clone: One end of the junction fails to match germline, which may point to a read error. The gene calls are TRBV7-9 and TRBJ1-1; TRBD1 might be the D (5 bases). The CDR3 loop spans 14 amino acids. Germline assignment: CDR1 SEHNR and CDR2 FQNEAQ (reference sequence). Here the CDR3 reads CASRLEGLNTEAFF. The CDR3 nucleotides are TGTGCCAGCAGATTAGAGGGGTTGAACACTGAAGCTTTCTTT.

The gene calls are TRBV7-9 and TRBJ2-7; 7 nucleotides align to TRBD2. V was pared by 1 base and J by 2 bases, with 5 bases of the junction left unmatched. The V gene's germline CDR1 is SEHNR and CDR2 FQNEAQ (reference sequence). The CDR3 consists of 15 residues. The CDR3 protein is CASSLEERGPYEQYF. The CDR3 DNA reads as TGTGCCAGCAGCTTAGAGGAGCGGGGCCCCTACGAGCAGTACTTC.

The V and J genes are TRBV4-1 and TRBJ2-7; D gene ambiguous. The CDR3 length is 17 residues. V lost 2 bases and J 0 bases, leaving 17 bases between the germline ends. Germline V gene data show CDR1 as MGHRA and CDR2 as YSYEKL. For the CDR3, the DNA is TGCGCCAGCAGCCAAACCACGGTGAAAAAATTCTCCTACGAGCAGTACTTC. This encodes CASSQTTVKKFSYEQYF.

The rearrangement uses TRBV7-3 and TRBJ2-6; no definite D call. CDR1 and CDR2 (germline): SGHTA, FQGTGA. V was shortened by 5 bases and J by 2 bases, with 7 bases between the two germline ends. The CDR3 loop spans 14 amino acids. DNA for the CDR3: TGTGCCAGCAGCCCTAATACTGGGGCCAACGTCCTGACTTTC. Its translation: CASSPNTGANVLTF.

This clone appeared once. J is TRBJ2-3 and V is TRBV4-1; a possible D gene is TRBD2 (6 bases). CDR1 MGHRA and CDR2 YSYEKL come from the germline V gene. The CDR3 runs 13 residues. Trimming removed 4 bases from V and 4 bases from J, with 9 bases in between. Written as DNA, the CDR3 is TGCGCCAGCAGCCGGGACTCCTCAGATACGCAGTATTTT. It is translated as CASSRDSSDTQYF.

The chain uses TRBV19 and TRBJ2-5; weak D call: TRBD2 (7 bases). Germline V gene lookup returns CDR1 LNHDA and CDR2 SQIVND (reference sequence). Trimming left V 8 bases short and J 4 bases short, with 23 bases between. There are 16 residues in the CDR3. CDR3: CASRPRGEGGRETQYF. The CDR3 DNA reads TGTGCCAGTCGTCCTCGGGGGGAGGGGGGACGAGAGACCCAGTACTTC. Looking up the rest from reference TRBV19 and TRBJ2-5 gives the full variable domain: DGGITQSPKYLFRKEGQNVTLSCEQNLNHDAMYWYRQDPGQGLRLIYYSQIVNDFQKGDIAEGYSVSREKKESFPLTVTSAQKNPTAFYLCASRPRGEGGRETQYFGPGTRLLVL.

V is TRBV28 and J is TRBJ1-2; TRBD1 matches at 9 bases. Trimming at V came to 2 bases and at J to 2 bases, leaving 3 bases not matched to a gene. CDR3 length: 15 amino acids. Germline V gene data show CDR1 as MDHEN and CDR2 as SYDVKM. Here the CDR3 DNA reads TGTGCCAGCAGTTTAGCCGGGACAGGGAACTATGGCTACACCTTC. The encoded protein is CASSLAGTGNYGYTF.

This rearrangement joins TRBV10-3 to TRBJ2-7; D perhaps matches TRBD1 (6 bases). Germline CDR1 is ENHRY and CDR2 is SYGVKD. V was clipped by 7 bases and J by 5 bases, with 12 bases between them. The CDR3 length is 12 residues. The CDR3 nucleotides are TGTGCCATCATGGGTGGGGGCCACGAGCAGTACTTC. The encoded protein is CAIMGGGHEQYF.

This chain links TRBV11-3 with TRBJ2-7; 10 positions match TRBD1. Germline-derived CDR1 and CDR2 are SGHNT and YENEEA. After removal of 4 bases from V and 4 bases from J, the junction contained 1 base not matched to a gene. This CDR3 comprises 13 residues. CDR3 sequence reads: CASSSGQGYEQYF. The CDR3 nucleotides read TGTGCCAGCAGCTCGGGACAGGGGTACGAGCAGTACTTC.

This chain links TRBV28 with TRBJ2-5; 12 bases agree with TRBD2. V trimming: 5 bases; J trimming: 5 bases; junction bases outside the gene matches: 6. The CDR3 has 15 residues. The V gene's germline CDR1 is MDHEN and CDR2 SYDVKM. The CDR3 DNA reads TGTGCCAGCAGTCTAGCGGGGGGGAGGTGGGAGACCCAGTACTTC. Its protein is CASSLAGGRWETQYF.

The gene calls are TRBV7-9 and TRBJ2-3; 7 bases align to TRBD1. Per germline, CDR1 SEHNR and CDR2 FQNEAQ (reference sequence). J gave up 3 bases and V 5 bases, and 5 bases lay outside the gene matches. The CDR3 covers 14 residues. The CDR3: CASSQHRGTDTQYF. In DNA, the CDR3 is TGTGCCAGCAGCCAACACAGGGGAACAGATACGCAGTATTTT.

The chain joins TRBV4-1 to TRBJ1-2; TRBD1 aligns across 8 bases. V lost 3 bases, J lost 8 bases, and 11 bases stayed unmatched. In germline, CDR1 is MGHRA, CDR2 YSYEKL. The CDR3 contains 15 residues. The CDR3 protein is CASSHGTDRAGGYTF. The CDR3 bases are TGCGCCAGCAGCCATGGAACGGACAGGGCTGGAGGCTACACCTTC.